Listed here are 31 T cell receptor beta chains from one sample, sequenced in a study of control samples from healthy donors and cancer patients. Clones were read by immunoSEQ multiplex PCR, and TCRdb kept only the in-frame ones, dropping some. Of about 120,000 clones in the sample, about 95% were seen once. The sample consisted of blood. These receptors all come from a man younger than 45 in good health.

This chain joins TRBV19 and TRBJ1-2; no clear D gene. V shed 7 bases and J shed 0 bases, with 12 bases lying between them. Germline loops: CDR1 LNHDA, CDR2 SQIVND (reference sequence). The CDR3 is 14 amino acids. CDR3 coding DNA: TGTGCCAGTAATTATGCAAGTTCTAACTATGGCTACACCTTC. It encodes CASNYASSNYGYTF.

The rearrangement uses TRBV7-9 and TRBJ2-3; 9 bases align to TRBD1. This CDR3 is 17 amino acids long. The germline V gene encodes CDR1 SEHNR and CDR2 FQNEAQ (reference sequence). V was pared by 6 bases and J by 1 base, with 11 bases of the junction left unmatched. This CDR3 is CASSSGTGTTRTDTQYF. The CDR3 region has the DNA TGTGCCAGCAGTTCCGGGACAGGGACCACCCGCACAGATACGCAGTATTTT.

The chain is built from TRBV7-3 and TRBJ2-6; D remains ambiguous. Germline loops: CDR1 SGHTA, CDR2 FQGTGA. The length of the CDR3 is 16 residues. Deletions cut 8 bases from V and 0 bases from J, with 14 bases between. The CDR3 reads CASGTVYDSGANVLTF. The CDR3 bases are TGTGCCAGCGGAACAGTTTATGACTCTGGGGCCAACGTCCTGACTTTC. The variable domain in full, completed from reference TRBV7-3 and TRBJ2-6, reads GAGVSQTPSNKVTEKGKYVELRCDPISGHTALYWYRQSLGQGPEFLIYFQGTGAADDSGLPNDRFFAVRPEGSVSTLKIQRTERGDSAVYLCASGTVYDSGANVLTFGAGSRLTVL.

The chain joins TRBV19 to TRBJ2-2; no firm D call. CDR1 is LNHDA, CDR2 SQIVND, per germline (reference sequence). The V gene lost 3 bases and the J gene lost 1 base, with 6 bases spanning the gap. The CDR3 is made up of 14 amino acids. In DNA form, the CDR3 reads TGTGCCAGTAGTATCCGCGGGAACACCGGGGAGCTGTTTTTT. Protein product: CASSIRGNTGELFF.

V gene TRBV5-1 combines with J gene TRBJ1-6; D is ambiguous. The CDR3 loop spans 14 amino acids. The V end was cut by 3 bases, the J end by 3 bases, with 7 bases between. Germline lookup yields CDR1 SGHRS and CDR2 YFSETQ. The CDR3 reads CASSWLGYNSPLHF. The CDR3 nucleotides read TGCGCCAGCAGCTGGTTGGGCTATAATTCACCCCTCCACTTT. Combining the CDR3 with reference TRBV5-1 and TRBJ1-6 gives the whole variable domain KAGVTQTPRYLIKTRGQQVTLSCSPISGHRSVSWYQQTPGQGLQFLFEYFSETQRNKGNFPGRFSGRQFSNSRSEMNVSTLELGDSALYLCASSWLGYNSPLHFGNGTRLTVT.

This chain links TRBV28 with TRBJ2-7; D possibly uses TRBD1 or TRBD2 (6 bases each). This CDR3 is 14 amino acids long. V was trimmed by 2 bases and J by 3 bases, leaving 11 bases between them. Per the germline V gene, CDR1 is MDHEN and CDR2 is SYDVKM. In nucleotides, the CDR3 is TGTGCCAGCAGTTTAGAAGGGGGGCTCTACGAGCAGTACTTC. Its protein product is CASSLEGGLYEQYF.

This chain links TRBV6-5 with TRBJ1-1; D is unresolved. The V end lost 6 bases, the J end lost 1 base, and 6 bases lay between the germline ends. The CDR3 consists of 12 residues. Germline-derived CDR1 and CDR2 are MNHEY and SVGAGI. The CDR3 is CASRLRNTEAFF. As DNA, the CDR3 is TGTGCCAGCAGGCTTAGGAACACTGAAGCTTTCTTT.

The chain is built from TRBV10-1 and TRBJ1-1, with D perhaps TRBD1 (5 bases). In germline, CDR1 is WNHNN, CDR2 SYGVQD (reference sequence). The CDR3 is made up of 13 amino acids. With 6 bases removed from V and 3 bases from J, the gap between germline ends came to 11 bases. The CDR3 DNA reads TGCGCCAGCAGGAAAGGGGATTACACTGAAGCTTTCTTT. Its protein product is CASRKGDYTEAFF.

CDR3 bases: TGTGCCAGCAGACCAGGACACGGAGGTGGTCGAGGCTACACCTTC. This encodes CASRPGHGGGRGYTF. J is TRBJ1-2 and V is TRBV5-8; tentatively, D is TRBD1 (5 bases). V lost 5 bases to trimming and J lost 8 bases, with 22 bases between them. Germline CDR1 SGHTS, CDR2 YDEGEE. This CDR3 spans 15 amino acids.

CDR3 sequence: CASSQLAANTDTQYF. As DNA, the CDR3 is TGCGCCAGCAGCCAATTAGCAGCGAACACAGATACGCAGTATTTT. This chain links TRBV4-3 with TRBJ2-3; D uncertain. Looked up from germline, CDR1 is LGHNA and CDR2 is YSLEER. There are 15 residues in the CDR3. V gave up 2 bases and J gave up 2 bases, with 11 bases separating them.

The genes are TRBV18 and TRBJ1-2; D gene unclear. In germline, CDR1 is KGHSH, CDR2 LQKENI. Between the trimmed V and J ends, which lost 0 bases and 7 bases, there was a span of 9 bases. This CDR3 region has 13 residues. The CDR3 coding sequence is TGTGCCAGCTCACCACCTAGAGACGCTGGCTACACCTTC. Its translation: CASSPPRDAGYTF. Based on the CDR3 plus reference TRBV18 and TRBJ1-2, the full variable domain is NAGVMQNPRHLVRRRGQEARLRCSPMKGHSHVYWYRQLPEEGLKFMVYLQKENIIDESGMPKERFSAEFPKEGPSILRIQQVVRGDSAAYFCASSPPRDAGYTFGSGTRLTVV.

J is TRBJ1-1 and V is TRBV18; TRBD1 aligns across 7 bases. Unmatched junction bases numbered 7, after V lost 8 bases and J lost 1 base. The CDR3 sequence is 14 residues long. The germline gives CDR1 KGHSH, CDR2 LQKENI. DNA for the CDR3: TGTGCCAGCACGACAGGGACGGGGAACACTGAAGCTTTCTTT. This sequence encodes CASTTGTGNTEAFF.

The gene calls are TRBV14 and TRBJ1-1; D is unresolved. The length of the CDR3 is 17 residues. The germline gives CDR1 SGHDN, CDR2 FVKESK. V lost 1 base and J 6 bases, leaving 21 bases between the germline ends. CDR3 residues: CASSQAPHRPRRAEAFF. The DNA for the CDR3 is TGTGCCAGCAGCCAAGCCCCCCACCGCCCTAGAAGGGCTGAAGCTTTCTTT. The complete variable domain, with remaining parts taken from reference TRBV14 and TRBJ1-1, reads EAGVTQFPSHSVIEKGQTVTLRCDPISGHDNLYWYRRVMGKEIKFLLHFVKESKQDESGMPNNRFLAERTGGTYSTLKVQPAELEDSGVYFCASSQAPHRPRRAEAFFGQGTRLTVV.

This clone was detected once. The rearrangement links TRBV5-5 to TRBJ2-7; TRBD1 or TRBD2 may be the D gene (5 bases each). The CDR3 has 14 residues. Germline V gives CDR1 SGHKS, CDR2 YYEKEE (reference sequence). Trimming shortened V by 2 bases and J by 3 bases, and 12 bases separated the two germline ends. CDR3 residues: CASSFQGGYYEQYF. CDR3 sequence (DNA): TGTGCCAGCAGCTTCCAGGGCGGGTACTACGAGCAGTACTTC.

The rearrangement uses TRBV29-1 and TRBJ1-2; no clear D. Trimming left V 0 bases short and J 3 bases short, with 14 bases between. The CDR3 consists of 15 residues. Germline-derived CDR1 and CDR2 are SQVTM and ANQGSEA. CDR3 in amino acids: CSVEELRTVDYGYTF. CDR3 DNA sequence: TGCAGCGTTGAAGAACTAAGAACAGTAGACTATGGCTACACCTTC.

The chain couples TRBV2 to TRBJ2-7; 10 bases align to TRBD1. Losses at the gene ends were 3 bases for V and 6 bases for J; bases not matched to a gene: 5. Germline CDR1 and CDR2: SNHLY and FYNNEI. This CDR3 region has 14 residues. CDR3 in DNA: TGTGCCAGCAGTGACAGACAGGGGGCCCTCGAGCAGTACTTC. This codes for CASSDRQGALEQYF.

There are a few counts of this clone. The chain has TRBV7-2 and TRBJ1-4, with D possibly being TRBD1 (6 bases). The germline V and J ends were trimmed by 5 bases and 3 bases, with 19 bases remaining between them. Germline-derived CDR1 and CDR2 are SGHTA and FQGNSA. CDR3 length: 17 amino acids. The CDR3 DNA follows: TGTGCCAGCAGCCAACAGCCTCCGGGACACGCTAATGAAAAACTGTTTTTT. It translates to CASSQQPPGHANEKLFF.

The J gene is TRBJ2-3, the V gene TRBV28; D remains unclear. V lost 6 bases to trimming and J lost 4 bases, with 35 bases between them. The germline V gene has CDR1 MDHEN and CDR2 SYDVKM. The CDR3 loop spans 21 amino acids. The CDR3, as DNA: TGTGCCAGCAGCGAGCTATCTTTTCGGTTCAGCGACATGCAGGTTCCAGATACGCAGTATTTT. Encoded protein: CASSELSFRFSDMQVPDTQYF.

The rearrangement links TRBV27 to TRBJ2-7, with TRBD2 as a possible D gene (6 bases). With 5 bases removed from V and 0 bases from J, the gap between germline ends came to 8 bases. Germline assignment: CDR1 MNHEY and CDR2 SMNVEV (reference sequence). The length of the CDR3 is 13 residues. The CDR3 loop is CASSPGSSYEQYF. The CDR3 DNA sequence: TGTGCCAGCAGTCCCGGGAGCTCCTACGAGCAGTACTTC.

J is TRBJ2-2 and V is TRBV6-5; 7 bases agree with TRBD1. Trimming cost V 5 bases and J 0 bases; bases outside gene matches: 0. Germline V gene data show CDR1 as MNHEY and CDR2 as SVGAGI. The CDR3 covers 14 residues. The CDR3 nucleotides are TGTGCCAGCAGTCAGGGGGCGAACACCGGGGAGCTGTTTTTT. Protein: CASSQGANTGELFF.

This clone was recorded only once. The CDR3 region has the DNA TGTGCCAGCAGCTTAGGTAGGGCGGCCGGGGGTCAGCCCCAGCATTTT. Translation gives CASSLGRAAGGQPQHF. This chain uses TRBV7-2 with TRBJ1-5, with a tentative D call TRBD1 (5 bases). V was shortened by 1 base and J by 6 bases, with 16 bases between the two germline ends. Germline V gene data show CDR1 as SGHTA and CDR2 as FQGNSA. The CDR3 is 16 residues long.

V is TRBV11-3 and J is TRBJ1-2; D remains unclear. Trimming shortened V by 3 bases and J by 6 bases, and 11 bases separated the two germline ends. Germline values: CDR1 SGHNT, CDR2 YENEEA. The CDR3 is 13 amino acids. The CDR3 region is CASSFSGLDGYTF. CDR3 in DNA: TGTGCCAGCAGCTTCAGCGGCCTCGATGGCTACACCTTC.

This chain connects TRBV6-6 to TRBJ2-1; D uncertain. Trimming took 6 bases from V and 6 from J, leaving 6 bases between them. CDR3 length: 11 residues. Germline CDR1 is MNHNY and CDR2 is SVGAGI (reference sequence). CDR3 residues: CASSWGNEQFF. CDR3 in DNA: TGTGCCAGCAGCTGGGGCAATGAGCAGTTCTTC.

This chain joins TRBV5-1 and TRBJ2-7; D call uncertain. V lost 4 bases and J lost 0, with 11 bases in between. The CDR3 length is 14 residues. CDR1 and CDR2 from the germline V gene are SGHRS and YFSETQ. This chain's CDR3 is CASSPGRASYEQYF. The DNA of the CDR3 is TGCGCCAGCAGCCCCGGACGGGCCTCCTACGAGCAGTACTTC.

V gene TRBV2 combines with J gene TRBJ1-1, with 8 bases identical to TRBD1. V gave up 6 bases and J gave up 0 bases; unmatched junction bases: 6. CDR1 and CDR2 from the germline V gene are SNHLY and FYNNEI. There are 15 residues in the CDR3. CDR3: CASRETGAMNTEAFF. The DNA for the CDR3 is TGTGCCAGCAGGGAGACAGGGGCAATGAACACTGAAGCTTTCTTT.

The chain joins TRBV19 to TRBJ2-7; D gene unclear. The CDR3 has 12 amino acids. The germline V gene has CDR1 LNHDA and CDR2 SQIVND (reference sequence). V lost 3 bases, J lost 1 base, and 4 bases lay in between. The DNA of the CDR3 is TGTGCCAGTAGTATCGGATCCTACGAGCAGTACTTC. Its translation: CASSIGSYEQYF.

The chain is built from TRBV30 and TRBJ1-1; D gene ambiguous. V was pared by 2 bases and J by 4 bases, with 11 bases between. The germline gives CDR1 GTSNPN, CDR2 SVGIG (reference sequence). The CDR3 length is 13 residues. The CDR3 reads CAWSLGRSTEAFF. The DNA for the CDR3 is TGTGCCTGGAGTTTGGGGAGGAGCACTGAAGCTTTCTTT. Looking up the rest from reference TRBV30 and TRBJ1-1 gives the full variable domain: SQTIHQWPATLVQPVGSPLSLECTVEGTSNPNLYWYRQAAGRGLQLLFYSVGIGQISSEVPQNLSASRPQDRQFILSSKKLLLSDSGFYLCAWSLGRSTEAFFGQGTRLTVV.

Concerning this clone itself: A single base separates this from a much larger clone, so it may be a read error. The genes are TRBV5-6 and TRBJ2-2, with a weak D call TRBD2 (5 bases). Germline CDR1 and CDR2: SGHDT and YYEEEE. The V end lost 4 bases, the J end lost 5 bases, and 6 bases lay between the germline ends. CDR3 length equals 12 residues. The CDR3 nucleotides read TGTGCCAGCAGCCGCGGGACCGGGGAGCTGTTTTTT. This translates into CASSRGTGELFF.

The chain has TRBV4-3 and TRBJ2-2, with a tentative D call TRBD2 (5 bases). The germline V gene encodes CDR1 LGHNA and CDR2 YSLEER. The length of the CDR3 is 15 residues. V was cut by 0 bases and J by 6 bases, with 11 bases left in between. The CDR3, as DNA: TGCGCCAGCAGCCAAGAGTCCGGAGGAGCCGGGGAGCTGTTTTTT. Its protein is CASSQESGGAGELFF.

CDR3 sequence (DNA): TGCAGTGCTAGTTGGGGGGAACCTAATGAAAAACTGTTTTTT. Translating gives CSASWGEPNEKLFF. The chain uses TRBV20-1 and TRBJ1-4, with D perhaps matching TRBD1 (5 bases). Germline loops: CDR1 DFQATT, CDR2 SNEGSKA (reference sequence). The CDR3 is made up of 14 amino acids. V was clipped by 3 bases and J by 3 bases, with 11 bases between them.

This clone is a singleton in its sample. J is TRBJ1-4 and V is TRBV2; tentatively, D is TRBD1 (6 bases). The germline V and J ends were trimmed by 4 bases and 4 bases, with 13 bases remaining between them. Germline V lookup: CDR1 SNHLY, CDR2 FYNNEI. The CDR3 extends over 15 amino acids. The CDR3 protein is CASSAQGGLNEKLFF. The DNA of the CDR3 is TGTGCCAGCAGTGCACAGGGAGGCCTTAATGAAAAACTGTTTTTT.